This TCR beta chain came from a study of control samples from healthy donors and cancer patients. Libraries were prepared by immunoSEQ multiplex PCR; TCRdb keeps only in-frame clonotypes and omits some of them. The table lists 85,000 to 95,000 clones, more than 85% of them singletons. Germline values: CDR1 LNHDA, CDR2 SQIVND (reference sequence). The CDR3 contains 14 residues. Trimming cost V 6 bases and J 4 bases, with 15 bases left between them. V gene TRBV19 combines with J gene TRBJ1-1; D possibly corresponds to TRBD1 (5 bases). This receptor was identified in a woman younger than 45 in good health. Sequencing used blood. The CDR3 nucleotides read TGTGCCAGTAGGGTCCGGGGCCTCAGCACTGAAGCTTTCTTT. This sequence encodes CASRVRGLSTEAFF. Looking up the rest from reference TRBV19 and TRBJ1-1 gives the full variable domain: DGGITQSPKYLFRKEGQNVTLSCEQNLNHDAMYWYRQDPGQGLRLIYYSQIVNDFQKGDIAEGYSVSREKKESFPLTVTSAQKNPTAFYLCASRVRGLSTEAFFGQGTRLTVV.